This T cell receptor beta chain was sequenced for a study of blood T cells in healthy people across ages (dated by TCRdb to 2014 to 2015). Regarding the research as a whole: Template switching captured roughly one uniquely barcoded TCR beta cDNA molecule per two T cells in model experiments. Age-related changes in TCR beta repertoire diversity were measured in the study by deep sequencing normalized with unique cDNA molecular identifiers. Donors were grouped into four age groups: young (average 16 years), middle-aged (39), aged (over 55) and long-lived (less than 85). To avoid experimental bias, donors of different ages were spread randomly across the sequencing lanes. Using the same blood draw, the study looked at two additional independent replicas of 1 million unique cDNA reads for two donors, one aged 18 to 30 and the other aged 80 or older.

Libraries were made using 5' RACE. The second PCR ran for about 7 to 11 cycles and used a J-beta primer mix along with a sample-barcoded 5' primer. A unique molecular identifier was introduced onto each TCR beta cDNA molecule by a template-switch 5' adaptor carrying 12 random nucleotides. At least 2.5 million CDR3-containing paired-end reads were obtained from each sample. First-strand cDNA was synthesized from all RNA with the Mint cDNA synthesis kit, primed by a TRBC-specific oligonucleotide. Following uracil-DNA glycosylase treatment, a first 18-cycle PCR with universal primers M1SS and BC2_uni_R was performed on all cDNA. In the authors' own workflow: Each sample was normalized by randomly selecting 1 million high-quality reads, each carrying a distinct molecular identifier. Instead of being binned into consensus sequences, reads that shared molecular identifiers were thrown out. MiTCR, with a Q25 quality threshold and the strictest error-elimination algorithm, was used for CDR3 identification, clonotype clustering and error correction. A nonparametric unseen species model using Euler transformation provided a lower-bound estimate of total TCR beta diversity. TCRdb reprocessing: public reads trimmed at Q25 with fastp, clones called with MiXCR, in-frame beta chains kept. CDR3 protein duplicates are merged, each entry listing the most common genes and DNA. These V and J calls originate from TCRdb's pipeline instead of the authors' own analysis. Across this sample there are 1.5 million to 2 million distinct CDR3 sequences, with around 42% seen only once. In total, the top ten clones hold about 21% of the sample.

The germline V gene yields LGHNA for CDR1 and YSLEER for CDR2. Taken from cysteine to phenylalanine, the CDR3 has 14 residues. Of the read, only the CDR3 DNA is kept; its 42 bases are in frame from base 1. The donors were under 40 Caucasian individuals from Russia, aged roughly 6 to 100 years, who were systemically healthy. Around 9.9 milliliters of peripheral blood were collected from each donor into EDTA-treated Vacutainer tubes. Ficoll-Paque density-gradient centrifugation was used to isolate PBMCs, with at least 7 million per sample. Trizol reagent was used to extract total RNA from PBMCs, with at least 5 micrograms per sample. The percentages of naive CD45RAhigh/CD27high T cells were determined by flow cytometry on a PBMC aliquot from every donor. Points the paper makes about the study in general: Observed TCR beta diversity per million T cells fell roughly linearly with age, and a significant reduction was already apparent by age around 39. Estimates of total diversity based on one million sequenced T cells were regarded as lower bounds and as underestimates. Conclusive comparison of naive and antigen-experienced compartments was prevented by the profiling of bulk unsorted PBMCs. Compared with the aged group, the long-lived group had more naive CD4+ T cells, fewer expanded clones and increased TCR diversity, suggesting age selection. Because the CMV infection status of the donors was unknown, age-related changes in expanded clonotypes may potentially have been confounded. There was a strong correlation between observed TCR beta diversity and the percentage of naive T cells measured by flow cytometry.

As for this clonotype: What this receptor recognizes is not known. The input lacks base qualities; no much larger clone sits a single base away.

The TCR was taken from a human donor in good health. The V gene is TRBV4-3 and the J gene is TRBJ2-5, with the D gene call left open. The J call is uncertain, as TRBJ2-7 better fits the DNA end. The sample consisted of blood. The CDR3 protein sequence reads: CASSQGVGRHEQYF. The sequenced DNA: TGCGCCAGCAGCCAAGGTGTAGGGCGCCACGAGCAGTACTTC.